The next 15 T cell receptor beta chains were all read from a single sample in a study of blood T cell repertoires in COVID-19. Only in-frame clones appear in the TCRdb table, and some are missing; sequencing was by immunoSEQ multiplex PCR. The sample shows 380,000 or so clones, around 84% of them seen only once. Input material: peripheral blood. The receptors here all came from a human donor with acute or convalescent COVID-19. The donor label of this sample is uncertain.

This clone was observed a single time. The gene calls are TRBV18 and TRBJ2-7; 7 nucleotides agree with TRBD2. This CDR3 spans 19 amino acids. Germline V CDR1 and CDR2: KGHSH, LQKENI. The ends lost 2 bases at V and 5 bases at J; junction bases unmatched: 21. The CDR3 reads CASSPIPSGSSTPRNEQYF. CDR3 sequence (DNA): TGTGCCAGCTCACCAATCCCTAGCGGCTCTTCAACTCCGCGAAACGAGCAGTACTTC.

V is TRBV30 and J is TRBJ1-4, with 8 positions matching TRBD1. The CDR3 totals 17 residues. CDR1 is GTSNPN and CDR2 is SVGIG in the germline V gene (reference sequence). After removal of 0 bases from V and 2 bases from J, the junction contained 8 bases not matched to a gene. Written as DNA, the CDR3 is TGTGCCTGGAGTGTAGCAGGGGGCGCGGGGACTAATGAAAAACTGTTTTTT. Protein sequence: CAWSVAGGAGTNEKLFF.

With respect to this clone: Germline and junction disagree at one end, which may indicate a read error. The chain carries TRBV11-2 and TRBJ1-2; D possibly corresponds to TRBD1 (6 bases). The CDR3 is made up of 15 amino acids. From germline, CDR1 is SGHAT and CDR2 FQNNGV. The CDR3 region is CTSSWDGPGDYGYTF. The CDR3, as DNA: TGTACCAGCAGCTGGGACGGCCCAGGGGACTATGGCTACACCTTC. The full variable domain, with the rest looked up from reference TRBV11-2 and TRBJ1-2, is EAGVAQSPRYKIIEKRQSVAFWCNPISGHATLYWYQQILGQGPKLLIQFQNNGVVDDSQLPKDRFSAERLKGVDSTLKIQPAKLEDSAVYLCTSSWDGPGDYGYTFGSGTRLTVV.

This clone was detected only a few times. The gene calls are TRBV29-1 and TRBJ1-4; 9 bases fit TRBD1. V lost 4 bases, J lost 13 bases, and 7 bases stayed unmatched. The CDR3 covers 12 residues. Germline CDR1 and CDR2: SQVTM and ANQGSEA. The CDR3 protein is CSVGEGQGRLFF. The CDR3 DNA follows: TGCAGCGTTGGAGAGGGACAGGGTCGACTGTTTTTT.

The CDR3 bases are TGTGCCAGCAGCTATCAACAGGGGAACACTGAAGCTTTCTTT. It yields the protein CASSYQQGNTEAFF. V and J are TRBV6-5 and TRBJ1-1; D is perhaps TRBD1 (6 bases). The V gene lost 6 bases and the J gene lost 1 base, with 12 bases spanning the gap. This CDR3 has 14 residues. The germline CDR1 and CDR2 sequences are MNHEY and SVGAGI.

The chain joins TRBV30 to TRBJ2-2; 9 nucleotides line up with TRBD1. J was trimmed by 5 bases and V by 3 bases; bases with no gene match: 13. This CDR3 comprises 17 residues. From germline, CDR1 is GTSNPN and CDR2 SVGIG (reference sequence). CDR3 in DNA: TGTGCCTGGAGAGCTAAGACAGGGGGTCTTTGGACCGGGGAGCTGTTTTTT. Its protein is CAWRAKTGGLWTGELFF.

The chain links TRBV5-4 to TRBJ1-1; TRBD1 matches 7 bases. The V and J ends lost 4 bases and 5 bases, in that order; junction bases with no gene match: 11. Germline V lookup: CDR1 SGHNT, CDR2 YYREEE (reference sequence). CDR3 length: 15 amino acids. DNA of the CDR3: TGTGCCAGCAGCAAAACCGGGACAGTGTTAACTGAAGCTTTCTTT. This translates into CASSKTGTVLTEAFF.

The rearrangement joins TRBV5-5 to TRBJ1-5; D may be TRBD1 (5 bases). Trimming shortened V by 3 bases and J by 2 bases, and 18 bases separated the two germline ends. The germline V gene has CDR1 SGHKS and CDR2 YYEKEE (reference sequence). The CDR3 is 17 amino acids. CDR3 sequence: CASSSGTGTYRNQPQHF. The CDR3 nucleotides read TGTGCCAGCAGCTCCGGAACCGGGACTTACCGCAATCAGCCCCAGCATTTT.

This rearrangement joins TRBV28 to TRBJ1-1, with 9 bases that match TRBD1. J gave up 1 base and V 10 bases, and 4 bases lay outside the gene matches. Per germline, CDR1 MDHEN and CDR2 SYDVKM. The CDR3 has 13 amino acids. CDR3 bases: TGTGCCACCCGGGACAGGGCGAACACTGAAGCTTTCTTT. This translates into CATRDRANTEAFF.

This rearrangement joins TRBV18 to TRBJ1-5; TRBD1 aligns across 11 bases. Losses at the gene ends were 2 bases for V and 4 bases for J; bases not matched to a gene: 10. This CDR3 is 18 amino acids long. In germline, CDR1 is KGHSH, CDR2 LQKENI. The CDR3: CASSPSLSGTGGNQPQHF. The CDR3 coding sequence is TGTGCCAGCTCACCAAGTCTGTCCGGGACAGGGGGAAATCAGCCCCAGCATTTT.

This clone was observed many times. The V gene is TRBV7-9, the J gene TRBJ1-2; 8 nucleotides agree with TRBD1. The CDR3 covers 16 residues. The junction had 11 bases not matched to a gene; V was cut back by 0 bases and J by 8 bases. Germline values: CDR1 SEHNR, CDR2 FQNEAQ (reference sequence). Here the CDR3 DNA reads TGTGCCAGCAGCTTAGCGCGGTCAGGGGGCGCAGAGGGCTACACCTTC. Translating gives CASSLARSGGAEGYTF.

This chain's CDR3 is CASSSRTSWEYNEQFF. The CDR3 coding sequence is TGTGCCAGCAGCTCAAGGACTAGCTGGGAATACAATGAGCAGTTCTTC. The rearrangement joins TRBV7-8 to TRBJ2-1, with 8 positions matching TRBD2. This CDR3 contains 16 residues. Trimming took 4 bases from V and 4 from J; bases not matched to a gene: 9. Germline V lookup: CDR1 SGHVS, CDR2 FQNEAQ.

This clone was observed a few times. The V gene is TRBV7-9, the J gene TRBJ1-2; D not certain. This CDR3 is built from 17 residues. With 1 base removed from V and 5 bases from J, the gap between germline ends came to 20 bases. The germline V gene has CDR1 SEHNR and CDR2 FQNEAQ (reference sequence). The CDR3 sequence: CASSLVQQLIPLYGYTF. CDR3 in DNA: TGTGCCAGCAGCTTAGTACAGCAGTTAATTCCATTGTATGGCTACACCTTC.

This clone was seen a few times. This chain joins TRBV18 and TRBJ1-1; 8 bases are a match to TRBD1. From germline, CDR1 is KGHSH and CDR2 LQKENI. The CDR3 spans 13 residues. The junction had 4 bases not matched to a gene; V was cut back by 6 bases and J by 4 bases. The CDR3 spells CASSPGTGTEAFF. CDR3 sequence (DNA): TGTGCCAGCTCGCCGGGGACAGGCACTGAAGCTTTCTTT.

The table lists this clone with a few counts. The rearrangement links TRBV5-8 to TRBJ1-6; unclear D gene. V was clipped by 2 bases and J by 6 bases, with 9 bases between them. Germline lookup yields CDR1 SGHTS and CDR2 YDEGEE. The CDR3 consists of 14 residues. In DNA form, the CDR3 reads TGTGCCAGCAGCTTTCTTAACATTAATTCACCCCTCCACTTT. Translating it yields CASSFLNINSPLHF.